A single sample gave rise to the 29 T cell receptor beta chains below, sequenced in a study of CD8+CD57+ T cells in acquired aplastic anemia (dated by TCRdb to 2017 to 2018). The sample was run on an Illumina HiSeq 2000. TCR beta VDJ combination and CDR3 sequence profiling used genomic DNA as the template. TCRdb applied fastp at Q25 and MiXCR to the public reads, then kept only in-frame beta chains. Rows with one shared CDR3 protein collapse into an entry with the most common genes and DNA. This sample holds some 150,000 distinct CDR3 sequences; less than 45% were observed only once. Less than 8.5% of the sample goes to the ten largest clones. The sample consisted of sorted CD4+, CD8+, or CD8+CD57+ T cells (not recorded which) from PBMCs. The receptors here all came from a human donor in good health, serving as a control.

The V call is TRBV2, the J call TRBJ2-7; a possible D gene is TRBD1 (6 bases). The germline V gene has CDR1 SNHLY and CDR2 FYNNEI. The CDR3 consists of 12 residues. Trimming left V 11 bases short and J 0 bases short, with 11 bases between. The CDR3 spells CAAGQSSYEQYF. CDR3 DNA sequence: TGTGCCGCAGGACAGAGCTCCTACGAGCAGTACTTC.

Notes on this clonotype: A much more abundant neighbour one base away suggests this may be a read error. The genes are TRBV20-1 and TRBJ2-4, with D perhaps matching TRBD1 (6 bases). Germline CDR1 DFQATT, CDR2 SNEGSKA (reference sequence). V shed 3 bases and J shed 4 bases, with 10 bases lying between them. CDR3 length equals 13 residues. The CDR3 DNA is TGCAGTGCTAGCGACAGGTGGAAAAACATTCAGTACTTC. Translation: CSASDRWKNIQYF.

The V gene is TRBV24-1, the J gene TRBJ1-2; D is undetermined. The CDR3 loop spans 13 amino acids. V dropped 5 bases and J dropped 4 bases, with 10 bases sitting between them. Germline V gene data show CDR1 as KGHDR and CDR2 as SFDVKD. This CDR3 reads CATSAGRLYGYTF. In DNA form, the CDR3 reads TGTGCCACCAGTGCGGGGAGACTCTATGGCTACACCTTC.

This clonotype occurred many times. J is TRBJ2-1 and V is TRBV5-1; TRBD1 matches at 10 bases. This CDR3 comprises 14 residues. Trimming cost V 4 bases and J 9 bases; bases outside gene matches: 7. Germline CDR1 SGHRS, CDR2 YFSETQ. The CDR3 loop reads CASSTGTGAGEQFF. The CDR3 DNA reads as TGCGCCAGCAGCACCGGGACAGGGGCTGGTGAGCAGTTCTTC.

The chain carries TRBV5-1 and TRBJ2-3; 7 bases align to TRBD2. With 1 base clipped from V and 4 bases from J, the junction kept 15 bases outside the gene matches. This CDR3 comprises 18 residues. Germline CDR1 SGHRS, CDR2 YFSETQ. For the CDR3, the DNA is TGCGCCAGCAGCTTGTACGGGGGGTTCTTCTCTAGCGCAGATACGCAGTATTTT. It specifies CASSLYGGFFSSADTQYF.

This chain connects TRBV19 to TRBJ2-3; D is perhaps TRBD2 (6 bases). This CDR3 comprises 14 residues. Germline CDR1 LNHDA, CDR2 SQIVND (reference sequence). Trimming took 9 bases from V and 7 from J, leaving 20 bases between them. The CDR3 region is CASSTHRGVYTQYF. In nucleotides, the CDR3 is TGTGCCAGCAGCACACACCGCGGGGTCTATACGCAGTATTTT.

For this clonotype: This may arise from a read error, as a much more abundant clone is one base away. J is TRBJ2-6 and V is TRBV10-3; 7 bases match TRBD1. With 6 bases clipped from V and 0 bases from J, the junction kept 5 bases outside the gene matches. In germline, CDR1 is ENHRY, CDR2 SYGVKD. The CDR3 runs to 16 residues. CDR3 sequence (DNA): TGTGCCATCAGCCTCGGGACAGTCTCTGGGGCCAACGTCCTGACTTTC. Translation gives CAISLGTVSGANVLTF.

The rearrangement joins TRBV19 to TRBJ1-2; D is unresolved. The CDR3 totals 12 residues. Germline CDR1 is LNHDA and CDR2 is SQIVND (reference sequence). V lost 6 bases to trimming and J lost 6 bases, with 11 bases between them. CDR3 in amino acids: CASSSRRNGYTF. The CDR3 bases are TGTGCCAGTAGCTCACGGAGGAATGGCTACACCTTC.

This rearrangement joins TRBV10-3 to TRBJ2-5; D uncertain. The CDR3 contains 12 residues. Deletions cut 4 bases from V and 2 bases from J, with 5 bases between. Germline lookup yields CDR1 ENHRY and CDR2 SYGVKD. The CDR3 sequence is CAISGAQETQYF. DNA for the CDR3: TGTGCCATCAGTGGGGCTCAAGAGACCCAGTACTTC.

The chain employs TRBV9 and TRBJ2-3, with 9 positions matching TRBD2. V lost 3 bases to trimming and J lost 7 bases; unmatched junction nucleotides: 9. The length of the CDR3 is 15 residues. Germline V gene lookup returns CDR1 SGDLS and CDR2 YYNGEE. CDR3 residues: CASSAGTSSSHTQYF. DNA of the CDR3: TGTGCCAGCAGCGCCGGGACTAGCAGTTCACATACGCAGTATTTT. Full variable domain (missing parts from reference TRBV9 and TRBJ2-3): DSGVTQTPKHLITATGQRVTLRCSPRSGDLSVYWYQQSLDQGLQFLIQYYNGEERAKGNILERFSAQQFPDLHSELNLSSLELGDSALYFCASSAGTSSSHTQYFGPGTRLTVL.

This clonotype has ten or more counts. The chain combines TRBV24-1 with TRBJ2-2; TRBD2 is a possible D gene (5 bases). This CDR3 comprises 16 residues. The germline V gene encodes CDR1 KGHDR and CDR2 SFDVKD. Trimming pared 5 bases from V and 10 bases from J, leaving 22 bases between. The DNA of the CDR3 is TGTGCCACCAGTGCTATCCACTCGACTACACCTAAGGAGCTGTTTTTT. This encodes CATSAIHSTTPKELFF.

The table lists this clonotype with many counts. The V gene is TRBV5-1, the J gene TRBJ2-6; D may match TRBD1 or TRBD2 (5 bases each). Germline loops: CDR1 SGHRS, CDR2 YFSETQ. Trimming took 3 bases from V and 2 from J, leaving 9 bases between them. The CDR3 consists of 15 residues. The CDR3 here is CASSWGKAGANVLTF. The CDR3 DNA reads as TGCGCCAGCAGCTGGGGGAAAGCTGGGGCCAACGTCCTGACTTTC.

This clonotype was counted between two and nine times. Relative to the germline gene, one junction end is altered; a read error may explain this. This chain joins TRBV7-2 and TRBJ1-1; D remains unclear. The V gene's germline CDR1 is SGHTA and CDR2 FQGNSA. The CDR3 consists of 9 residues. CDR3 sequence (DNA): TGCGGCGACCACACTGAAGCTTTCTTT. It translates to CGDHTEAFF.

This clonotype was counted a single time. This rearrangement joins TRBV5-1 to TRBJ2-2; D might be TRBD2 (6 bases). The CDR3 covers 14 residues. Trimming pared 4 bases from V and 3 bases from J, leaving 10 bases between. The V gene's germline CDR1 is SGHRS and CDR2 YFSETQ. CDR3 protein: CASSRRADTGELFF. The CDR3 bases are TGCGCCAGCAGCCGGAGGGCTGACACCGGGGAGCTGTTTTTT.

The chain is built from TRBV24-1 and TRBJ1-1; D remains unclear. This CDR3 comprises 14 residues. The V gene lost 7 bases and the J gene lost 6 bases, with 17 bases spanning the gap. Germline V gene data show CDR1 as KGHDR and CDR2 as SFDVKD. The CDR3 loop is CATRSSEGQAEAFF. The CDR3 DNA follows: TGTGCCACCAGGTCATCGGAGGGTCAAGCTGAAGCTTTCTTT.

Note on this clonotype: A much larger clone sits a single nucleotide away, making a read error possible. This chain uses TRBV20-1 with TRBJ2-1; no definite D call. Germline CDR1 DFQATT, CDR2 SNEGSKA (reference sequence). The CDR3 contains 13 residues. V lost 5 bases, J lost 7 bases, and 15 bases lay in between. The CDR3 DNA is TGCAGTGCTCCGAGTCCCTATAGGAATGAGCAGTTCTTC. Translating gives CSAPSPYRNEQFF.

The CDR3: CASSLVPTRTTRDTGELFF. CDR3 nucleotides: TGTGCCAGCAGCTTAGTCCCAACTCGAACTACGCGAGACACCGGGGAGCTGTTTTTT. The V and J genes are TRBV11-1 and TRBJ2-2; no reliable D call. The CDR3 is 19 residues long. Germline CDR1 reads SGHAT; CDR2 reads FQDESV (reference sequence). Trimming shortened V by 1 base and J by 3 bases, and 21 bases separated the two germline ends. The variable domain in full, with the rest retrieved from reference TRBV11-1 and TRBJ2-2, is EAEVAQSPRYKITEKSQAVAFWCDPISGHATLYWYRQILGQGPELLVQFQDESVVDDSQLPKDRFSAERLKGVDSTLKIQPAELGDSAMYLCASSLVPTRTTRDTGELFFGEGSRLTVL.

The chain uses TRBV5-1 and TRBJ2-2; D gene unclear. CDR3 length equals 15 residues. The V and J ends lost 3 bases and 0 bases respectively, with 9 bases between them. Germline V gives CDR1 SGHRS, CDR2 YFSETQ. CDR3 sequence: CASSSQAANTGELFF. CDR3 in DNA: TGCGCCAGCAGCTCCCAGGCTGCGAACACCGGGGAGCTGTTTTTT. The full variable domain, in which reference TRBV5-1 and TRBJ2-2 provide the parts outside the CDR3, is KAGVTQTPRYLIKTRGQQVTLSCSPISGHRSVSWYQQTPGQGLQFLFEYFSETQRNKGNFPGRFSGRQFSNSRSEMNVSTLELGDSALYLCASSSQAANTGELFFGEGSRLTVL.

This clonotype occurred a few times. A read error may be the cause here, since a much bigger clone is one base away. CDR3 protein: CASSKGGAGNEKLLF. The CDR3, as DNA: TGTGCCAGTAGTAAAGGGGGCGCCGGTAATGAAAAACTGCTTTTT. The V and J genes are TRBV19 and TRBJ1-4; 7 bases align to TRBD1. The CDR3 totals 15 residues. Germline CDR1 and CDR2: LNHDA and SQIVND (reference sequence).

This clonotype was seen many times. The gene calls are TRBV19 and TRBJ1-1; D remains unclear. This CDR3 contains 16 residues. The germline V and J ends were trimmed by 11 bases and 4 bases, with 26 bases remaining between them. Germline V gene lookup returns CDR1 LNHDA and CDR2 SQIVND (reference sequence). The DNA for the CDR3 is TGTGCCTCAGCCTCGGCTTTATTCCTTTCTGGCACTGAAGCTTTCTTT. It is translated as CASASALFLSGTEAFF.

This clonotype is a singleton in its sample. V usage is TRBV20-1 and J usage is TRBJ1-6; 9 nucleotides line up with TRBD1. The CDR3 length is 15 residues. The V gene's germline CDR1 is DFQATT and CDR2 SNEGSKA (reference sequence). With V trimmed by 5 bases and J by 10 bases, 12 bases remained unmatched. The CDR3 DNA reads as TGCAGTGCTTCCGATCTTGGGACAGGGCGGTCACCCCTCCACTTT. Translated: CSASDLGTGRSPLHF.

Concerning this clonotype itself: One end of the junction varies from germline; a read error may be responsible. The chain joins TRBV5-5 to TRBJ2-5; TRBD2 might be the D (6 bases). The V gene's germline CDR1 is SGHKS and CDR2 YYEKEE (reference sequence). The CDR3 loop spans 13 amino acids. The chain's CDR3 is CASSLDGGLLRDF. The CDR3 coding sequence is TGTGCCAGCAGCTTGGACGGGGGTCTGCTCAGGGACTTC.

This clonotype has at least ten counts. The V and J genes are TRBV24-1 and TRBJ2-1; TRBD2 matches at 12 bases. CDR3 length: 15 amino acids. The J segment lost 6 bases and the V segment lost 3 bases, leaving 2 bases of the junction unmatched. Germline CDR1 is KGHDR and CDR2 is SFDVKD. CDR3 coding DNA: TGTGCCACCAGTGATGCTAGCGGGAGGGGCAATGAGCAGTTCTTC. Amino acid sequence: CATSDASGRGNEQFF.

This clonotype has at least ten counts. The chain has TRBV7-9 and TRBJ1-3, with TRBD1 as a possible D gene (5 bases). V was pared by 3 bases and J by 1 base, with 7 bases between. The CDR3 is 14 residues long. In germline, CDR1 is SEHNR, CDR2 FQNEAQ (reference sequence). CDR3 sequence (DNA): TGTGCCAGCAGCTTGCAGGGTTCTGGAAACACCATATATTTT. Residues: CASSLQGSGNTIYF.

This clonotype was seen at least ten times. The J gene is TRBJ2-2, the V gene TRBV9; TRBD2 matches 7 bases. The V gene end was trimmed by 0 bases and the J gene end by 6 bases; junction bases not matched to a gene: 5. The CDR3 totals 15 residues. The germline gives CDR1 SGDLS, CDR2 YYNGEE. The CDR3 DNA sequence: TGTGCCAGCAGCGTAGCGGGAGGTTATCCCGGGGAGCTGTTTTTT. This codes for CASSVAGGYPGELFF.

This clonotype was counted at least ten times. This rearrangement joins TRBV7-8 to TRBJ2-7, with TRBD1 matching over 7 bases. V was clipped by 3 bases and J by 1 base; unmatched bases: 15. Germline V CDR1 and CDR2: SGHVS, FQNEAQ. This CDR3 has 18 amino acids. CDR3 residues: CASSFHPDGTALSYEQYV. In DNA form, the CDR3 reads TGTGCCAGCAGCTTTCATCCAGACGGGACAGCCCTTTCCTACGAGCAGTACGTC.

This clonotype was detected ten times or more. DNA for the CDR3: TGTGCCAGCAGCCAAGGGACTAGCGGGGGGGAAAACATTCAGTACTTC. It yields the protein CASSQGTSGGENIQYF. This rearrangement joins TRBV9 to TRBJ2-4; 16 nucleotides align to TRBD2. V lost 4 bases, J lost 5 bases, and 3 bases stayed unmatched. This CDR3 spans 16 amino acids. The germline gives CDR1 SGDLS, CDR2 YYNGEE. Full variable domain (rest looked up from reference TRBV9 and TRBJ2-4): DSGVTQTPKHLITATGQRVTLRCSPRSGDLSVYWYQQSLDQGLQFLIQYYNGEERAKGNILERFSAQQFPDLHSELNLSSLELGDSALYFCASSQGTSGGENIQYFGAGTRLSVL.

This clonotype was picked up many times. The chain uses TRBV5-1 and TRBJ1-6; TRBD1 is a possible D gene (5 bases). This CDR3 is 14 amino acids long. CDR1 and CDR2 (germline): SGHRS, YFSETQ. V was clipped by 4 bases and J by 8 bases, with 13 bases between them. In nucleotides, the CDR3 is TGCGCCAGCAGCCCGGACCCCAGGGATTCACCCCTCCACTTT. It is translated as CASSPDPRDSPLHF. The whole variable domain, filled in from reference TRBV5-1 and TRBJ1-6, reads KAGVTQTPRYLIKTRGQQVTLSCSPISGHRSVSWYQQTPGQGLQFLFEYFSETQRNKGNFPGRFSGRQFSNSRSEMNVSTLELGDSALYLCASSPDPRDSPLHFGNGTRLTVT.

This clonotype was seen at least ten times. This chain uses TRBV5-1 with TRBJ2-7, with 7 bases matching TRBD1. This CDR3 is 13 amino acids long. Trimming cost V 8 bases and J 2 bases; bases outside gene matches: 7. Germline values: CDR1 SGHRS, CDR2 YFSETQ. In nucleotides, the CDR3 is TGCGCCAGTACCTCCGGGACAGCCTACGAGCAGTACTTC. Translating it yields CASTSGTAYEQYF.